The 11 T cell receptor beta chains below all came from one sample that was sequenced in a study of T cells in Graves' hyperthyroidism and ophthalmopathy. Amplified TCR beta CDR3 regions came from RNA transcripts. TCR CDR3 underwent first-round RT-PCR with the HTBI primer set. TCRdb reanalysed the multiplex PCR reads using MiXCR and keeps one entry per CDR3 protein. The data contain approximately 690,000 distinct CDR3 sequences, less than 25% of them seen just once; the ten biggest clones take up approximately 30%. The sample consisted of blood. These receptor sequences come from a man aged 30-40 years with Graves' ophthalmopathy.

This clonotype was seen more than once but under ten times. The chain joins TRBV6-1 to TRBJ2-1, with 8 nucleotides matching TRBD1. Germline CDR1 is MNHNS and CDR2 is SASEGT. The length of the CDR3 is 14 residues. The J segment lost 3 bases and the V segment lost 3 bases, leaving 1 base of the junction unmatched. Written as DNA, the CDR3 is TGTGCCAGCAGTGATACAGGGGGCTACAATGAGCAGTTCTTC. Its protein product is CASSDTGGYNEQFF.

This clonotype was detected a few times. The chain employs TRBV6-6 and TRBJ1-2, with 7 bases identical to TRBD1. The CDR3 length is 15 residues. After removal of 2 bases from V and 0 bases from J, the junction contained 3 bases not matched to a gene. CDR1 MNHNY and CDR2 SVGAGI come from the germline V gene (reference sequence). The CDR3 DNA sequence: TGTGCCAGCAGTTACGTCACAGGGGCTAACTATGGCTACACCTTC. This codes for CASSYVTGANYGYTF.

There are many counts of this clonotype. The chain employs TRBV28 and TRBJ2-7; D might be TRBD2 (6 bases). This CDR3 comprises 15 residues. The germline gives CDR1 MDHEN, CDR2 SYDVKM. Trimming removed 0 bases from V and 0 bases from J, with 9 bases in between. The CDR3 sequence is CASSLWGTYSYEQYF. CDR3 bases: TGTGCCAGCAGTTTATGGGGGACTTACTCCTACGAGCAGTACTTC.

J is TRBJ2-7 and V is TRBV20-1; TRBD1 aligns across 8 bases. V shed 3 bases, J shed 3 bases, and the junction held 7 bases outside the gene matches. CDR1 and CDR2 (germline): DFQATT, SNEGSKA (reference sequence). The CDR3 spans 14 residues. CDR3 DNA sequence: TGCAGTGCTAGTATAGGGACAGGTGACTACGAGCAGTACTTC. Its protein product is CSASIGTGDYEQYF.

A few counts support this clonotype. The CDR3 reads CASSEGREYNEQFF. The CDR3, as DNA: TGTGCCAGCAGTGAAGGCAGGGAGTACAATGAGCAGTTCTTC. The genes are TRBV2 and TRBJ2-1; the D call may be TRBD1 or TRBD2 (5 bases each). Trimming removed 1 base at V and 4 bases at J, with 8 bases between. The CDR3 has 14 residues. Germline CDR1 reads SNHLY; CDR2 reads FYNNEI.

This chain joins TRBV19 and TRBJ2-6, with D unresolved. V lost 5 bases and J lost 1, with 6 bases in between. Germline CDR1 is LNHDA and CDR2 is SQIVND (reference sequence). This CDR3 comprises 14 residues. The CDR3 region is CASSGDSGANVLTF. The CDR3 DNA is TGTGCCAGTAGTGGAGATTCTGGGGCCAACGTCCTGACTTTC.

This clonotype was picked up a small number of times. V usage is TRBV11-2 and J usage is TRBJ1-6; 7 nucleotides agree with TRBD1. The CDR3 consists of 15 residues. Germline loops: CDR1 SGHAT, CDR2 FQNNGV. J gave up 6 bases and V 6 bases, and 8 bases lay outside the gene matches. The chain's CDR3 is CASRRPGQRNSPLHF. CDR3 DNA sequence: TGTGCCAGCAGAAGACCGGGACAGCGTAATTCACCCCTCCACTTT.

In this sample, this clonotype turned up a few times. The chain combines TRBV14 with TRBJ1-1; D not resolved. The CDR3 is made up of 15 amino acids. Deletions cut 0 bases from V and 5 bases from J, with 13 bases between. CDR1 and CDR2 (germline): SGHDN, FVKESK. The CDR3 is CASSQDVGSRTEAFF. CDR3 bases: TGTGCCAGCAGCCAAGATGTCGGGAGTAGGACTGAAGCTTTCTTT.

This clonotype was seen repeatedly, ten times or more. This chain connects TRBV7-6 to TRBJ2-2; D call uncertain. Trimming stripped 6 bases from V and 5 bases from J, with 10 bases between. CDR3 length: 13 residues. In germline, CDR1 is SGHVS, CDR2 FNYEAQ. This CDR3 is CASRLSPTGELFF. The CDR3 DNA reads as TGTGCCAGCAGACTCAGCCCTACCGGGGAGCTGTTTTTT.

This clonotype occurred a few times. The rearrangement uses TRBV2 and TRBJ2-7; D call uncertain. The J call may be faulty, since TRBJ2-1 better matches the DNA end. The length of the CDR3 is 12 residues. Germline V CDR1 and CDR2: SNHLY, FYNNEI. CDR3 in amino acids: CASSDLLTRQFF. The CDR3 DNA reads as TGTGCCAGCAGTGACCTGCTAACGAGGCAGTTCTTC.

This clonotype has a handful of counts. V usage is TRBV30 and J usage is TRBJ2-7, with a tentative D call TRBD1 (5 bases). The CDR3 has 11 amino acids. Germline values: CDR1 GTSNPN, CDR2 SVGIG (reference sequence). The V end was cut by 5 bases, the J end by 6 bases, with 11 bases between. The CDR3 bases are TGTGCCTGGGCAGGGATGGGCGAGCAGTACTTC. Amino acids: CAWAGMGEQYF.